The clone carrying this TCR beta chain turned up a few times. Its specificity is unknown. Amplification of the TCR beta CDR3 regions used RNA transcripts (as template). Scientists carried out first-round RT-PCR using HTBI primers and then a second-round multiplex PCR. MiXCR, applied by TCRdb to the multiplex PCR reads, yields one record per CDR3 protein. In the table there are almost 400,000 distinct CDR3 sequences, about 17% of which are singletons. This entry belongs to a study of Graves' ophthalmopathy and Graves' hyperthyroidism. On the study more broadly: Before any treatment, peripheral blood was taken at the initial diagnosis.

Ophthalmopathy in the donors was of moderate-to-severe activity, with CAS ≥3, NOSPECS ≥4 and duration under 3 months. The PBMCs were taken from around 10 ml of fresh peripheral blood. Germline CDR1 is SGHKS and CDR2 is YYEKEE (reference sequence). The V end lost 0 bases, the J end lost 6 bases, and 10 bases lay between the germline ends. The CDR3 covers 15 residues. Whole-study results and caveats: The model reached 55% to 71% sensitivity and around 72% specificity for predicting ophthalmopathy progression.

This TCR derives from a woman aged 18 to 35 with Graves' ophthalmopathy. The chain has TRBV5-5 and TRBJ1-6, with D maybe TRBD1 (6 bases). Input material: peripheral blood. CDR3 in DNA: TGTGCCAGCAGCTTGGACAGGGTTTTTAATTCACCCCTCCACTTT. Its protein is CASSLDRVFNSPLHF.